One T cell receptor beta chain is described in this entry. The sample holds one count of this clone. There is no known antigen for this receptor. Base qualities are not provided; no much larger clone lies one nucleotide away. Donors were healthy HIV-negative adults with no recently reported acute infections or vaccinations. All donors were Caucasian adults living in Nashville, Tennessee, USA. CD4+ T cells were enriched by magnetic negative selection; naive cells were then positively selected on CD45RA, and the negative fraction formed the memory subset. After blood collection by leukapheresis, PBMCs were isolated using Ficoll-Histopaque density gradient centrifugation and then cryopreserved in the vapor phase of liquid nitrogen. Analytical flow cytometry was used to check the purity and quantity of every magnetically sorted T cell population. Each sorted fraction had its genomic DNA isolated and then quantified by UV absorbance on a Nanodrop 2000c.

Using the deep immunoSEQ assay, multiplex PCR amplified TCR CDR3 regions from genomic DNA. Extracted genomic DNA from each cell subset was distributed evenly across all wells of several immunoSEQ 96-well plates, and each plate was treated as a replicate. For sorted subsets, each replicate PCR was loaded with approximately 0.2 ug genomic DNA, equivalent to 32,000 or so T cell genomes. Purified libraries were quantified with a Qubit 3.0 fluorometer, sized on a Bioanalyzer 2100, and re-quantified with the KAPA Library Quantification kit. A separate single-read 150-cycle Illumina NextSeq 550 flow cell was used to sequence each immunoSEQ 96-well plate. From the authors' description of their analysis: Because the immunoSEQ output held only junctional sequences and lacked quality scores, the filtering could not match the filtering applied to full-length reads. To assign V/J genes and CDR3, sequences were annotated against IMGT germline references using PyIR, a Python wrapper for IgBLAST v1.9. Reads with weak V/J assignments (E-value above 1e-6), missing CDR3, stop codons, out-of-frame junctions, or ambiguous translated residues were removed. V3J clonotypes were defined as sequences sharing an identical inferred V gene, J gene, and CDR3 amino acid sequence. Percentage overlap between repertoires was calculated by dividing the number of shared unique clonotypes by the size of the smaller repertoire. Three approaches were used to assess repertoire richness: RTK rarefaction, the Chao1 estimator, and Recon v2.1 estimates of unobserved clonotypes. OLGA was used to compute generation probabilities for all TCRbeta clonotypes that the gDNA method yielded from a few donors. As stored in TCRdb, this immuneACCESS dataset retains in-frame rearrangements with V and J assigned. A fraction of the clones does not appear; measured against another copy, unresolved V genes explain less than half of the discrepancy, and the remainder lacks a known reason. V, J and clone size are taken as reported in that table, and D and trimming were inferred from the DNA itself. In all, the sample holds fewer than 2.5 million clones, and roughly 93% of those were seen once. Approximately 0.36% of the sample is held by the ten biggest clonotypes.

The source of the sample is a study of shared clonotypes between healthy human individuals (dated by TCRdb to between 2020 and 2021). About the study as a whole: A few men and a couple of women, aged 18 to 49 years, made up the cohort. Per donor, three plates each were used for CD4 naive and CD4 memory, two for CD8 naive, and one for CD8 memory. To estimate repertoire size and how much clonotype sharing occurs between individuals, the study deeply sequenced the blood TCR repertoires of a handful of healthy adults. Different laboratories and diverse techniques were used to prepare libraries and sequence TCR repertoires, to increase sequencing depth and limit assay-specific biases. Leukapheresis yielded between about 0.9 and 9.5 billion PBMCs per donor. General conclusions and limits of the study: When several donors were compared, the shared fraction of clonotypes was about 5.2% for naive CD4, around 3.5% for naive CD8, roughly 2.5% for memory CD4, and 0.35% to 0.4% for memory CD8. Even with the large sequencing depth, rarefaction of the sorted-subset datasets indicated that sequencing was incomplete. Naive subsets generally had larger estimated clonotype richness than memory subsets. Higher generation probabilities were observed for clonotypes shared by all four sorted-subset donors than for non-shared clonotypes. Sampling was limited to blood, and TCR repertoires in tissue likely differ from TCR repertoires in blood. Pairwise subsampling led to the expectation that sequencing depth would affect the degree of clonotype sharing among donors. The genetic and exposure-history diversity represented was limited by the small number of donors.

The V and J ends are trimmed by 7 bases and 4 bases, leaving 8 bases between them. From the cysteine through the phenylalanine, the CDR3 covers 11 amino acids. The DNA shown is the 33-base CDR3, in frame from base 1. As encoded in the germline V gene, CDR1 is SQVTM while CDR2 is ANQGSEA. The source material was naive CD4+ T cells from PBMCs. This specimen's cell subset or site label, per the study, means: CD45RA+ positively selected. The V gene is TRBV29-1 and the J gene is TRBJ1-3; the D gene is perhaps TRBD1, from 5 matching bases. The TCR comes from a man between 18 and 29 years old in good health. Some clones in this sample may be carry-over from other donors' samples. In nucleotides, the sequence is TGCAGCGGGGACCACGGAAACACCATATATTTT. The translation is CSGDHGNTIYF.